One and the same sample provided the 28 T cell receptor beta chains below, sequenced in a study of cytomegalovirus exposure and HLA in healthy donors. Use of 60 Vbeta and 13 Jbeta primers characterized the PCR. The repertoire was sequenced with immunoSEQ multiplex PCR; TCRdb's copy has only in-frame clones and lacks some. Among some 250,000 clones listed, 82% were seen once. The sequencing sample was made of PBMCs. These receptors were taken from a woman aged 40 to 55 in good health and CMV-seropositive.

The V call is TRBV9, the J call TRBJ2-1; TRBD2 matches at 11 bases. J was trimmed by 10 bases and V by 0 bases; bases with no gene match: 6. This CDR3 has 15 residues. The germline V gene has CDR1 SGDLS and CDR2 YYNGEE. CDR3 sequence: CASSVGTSGSFEQFF. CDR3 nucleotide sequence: TGTGCCAGCAGCGTAGGAACTAGCGGGAGCTTCGAGCAGTTCTTC. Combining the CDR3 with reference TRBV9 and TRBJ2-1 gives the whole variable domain DSGVTQTPKHLITATGQRVTLRCSPRSGDLSVYWYQQSLDQGLQFLIQYYNGEERAKGNILERFSAQQFPDLHSELNLSSLELGDSALYFCASSVGTSGSFEQFFGPGTRLTVL.

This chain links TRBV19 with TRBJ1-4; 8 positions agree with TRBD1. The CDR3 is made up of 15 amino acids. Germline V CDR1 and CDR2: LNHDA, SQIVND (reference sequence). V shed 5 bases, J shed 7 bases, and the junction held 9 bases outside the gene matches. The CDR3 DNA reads TGTGCCAGTAGTGGGGACAGGACCCGGGGTGAAAAACTGTTTTTT. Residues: CASSGDRTRGEKLFF.

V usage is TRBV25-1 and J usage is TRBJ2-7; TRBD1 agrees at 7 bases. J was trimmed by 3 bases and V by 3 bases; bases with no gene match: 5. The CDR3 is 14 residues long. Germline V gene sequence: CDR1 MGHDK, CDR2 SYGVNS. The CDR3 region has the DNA TGTGCCAGCAGTGACCCGGGACAGAACTACGAGCAGTACTTC. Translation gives CASSDPGQNYEQYF.

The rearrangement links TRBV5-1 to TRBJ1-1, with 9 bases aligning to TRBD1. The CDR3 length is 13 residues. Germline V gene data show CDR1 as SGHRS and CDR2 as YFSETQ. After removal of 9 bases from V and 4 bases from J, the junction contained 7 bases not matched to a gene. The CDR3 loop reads CATRQGVGTEAFF. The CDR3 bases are TGCGCCACCAGACAGGGGGTAGGCACTGAAGCTTTCTTT.

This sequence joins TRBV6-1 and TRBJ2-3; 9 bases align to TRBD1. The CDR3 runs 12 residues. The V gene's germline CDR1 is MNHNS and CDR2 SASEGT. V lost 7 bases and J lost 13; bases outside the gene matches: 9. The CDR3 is CASTEGTGWEYF. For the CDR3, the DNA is TGTGCCAGCACCGAAGGGACAGGGTGGGAGTATTTT.

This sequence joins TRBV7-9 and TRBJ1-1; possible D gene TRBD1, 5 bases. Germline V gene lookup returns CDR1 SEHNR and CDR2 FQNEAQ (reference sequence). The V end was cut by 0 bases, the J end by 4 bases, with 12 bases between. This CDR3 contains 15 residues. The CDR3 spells CASSLAGGFGTEAFF. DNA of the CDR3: TGTGCCAGCAGCTTAGCGGGGGGTTTTGGCACTGAAGCTTTCTTT.

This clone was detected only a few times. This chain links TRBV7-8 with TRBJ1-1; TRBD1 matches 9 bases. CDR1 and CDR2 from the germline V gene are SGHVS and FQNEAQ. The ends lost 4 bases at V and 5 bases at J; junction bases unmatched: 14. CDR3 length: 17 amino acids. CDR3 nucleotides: TGTGCCAGCAGCTGGAAGTTTTGGGGACAGGGCCGGACTGAAGCTTTCTTT. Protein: CASSWKFWGQGRTEAFF.

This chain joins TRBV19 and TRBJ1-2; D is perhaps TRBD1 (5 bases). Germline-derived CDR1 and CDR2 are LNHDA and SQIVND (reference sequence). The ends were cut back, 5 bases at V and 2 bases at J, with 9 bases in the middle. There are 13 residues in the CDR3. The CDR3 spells CASSLRQNYGYTF. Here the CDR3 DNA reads TGTGCCAGTAGTTTAAGACAGAACTATGGCTACACCTTC. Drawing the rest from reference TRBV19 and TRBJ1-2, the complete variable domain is DGGITQSPKYLFRKEGQNVTLSCEQNLNHDAMYWYRQDPGQGLRLIYYSQIVNDFQKGDIAEGYSVSREKKESFPLTVTSAQKNPTAFYLCASSLRQNYGYTFGSGTRLTVV.

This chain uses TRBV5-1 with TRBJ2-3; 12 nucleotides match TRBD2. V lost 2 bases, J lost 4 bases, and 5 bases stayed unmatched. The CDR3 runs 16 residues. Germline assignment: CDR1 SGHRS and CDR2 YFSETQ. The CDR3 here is CASSLTSGRFADTQYF. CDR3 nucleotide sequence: TGCGCCAGCAGCTTAACTAGCGGGAGGTTCGCAGATACGCAGTATTTT.

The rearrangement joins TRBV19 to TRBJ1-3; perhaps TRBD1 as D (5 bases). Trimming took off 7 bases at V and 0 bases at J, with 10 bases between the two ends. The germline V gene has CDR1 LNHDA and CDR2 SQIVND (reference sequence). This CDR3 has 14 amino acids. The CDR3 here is CASTPGSSGNTIYF. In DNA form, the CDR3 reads TGTGCCAGTACCCCAGGGTCCTCTGGAAACACCATATATTTT.

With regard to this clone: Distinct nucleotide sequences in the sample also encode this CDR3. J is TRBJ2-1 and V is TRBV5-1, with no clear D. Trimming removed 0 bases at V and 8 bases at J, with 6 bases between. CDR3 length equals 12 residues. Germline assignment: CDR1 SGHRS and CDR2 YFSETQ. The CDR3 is CASSLEAYEQFF. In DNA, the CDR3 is TGCGCCAGCAGCTTGGAAGCATATGAGCAGTTCTTC.

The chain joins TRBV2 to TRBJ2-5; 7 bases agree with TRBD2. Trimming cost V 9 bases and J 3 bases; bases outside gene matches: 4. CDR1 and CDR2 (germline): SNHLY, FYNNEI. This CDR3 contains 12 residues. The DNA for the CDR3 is TGTGCCAGAGGGACTACAAAAGAGACCCAGTACTTC. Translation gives CARGTTKETQYF.

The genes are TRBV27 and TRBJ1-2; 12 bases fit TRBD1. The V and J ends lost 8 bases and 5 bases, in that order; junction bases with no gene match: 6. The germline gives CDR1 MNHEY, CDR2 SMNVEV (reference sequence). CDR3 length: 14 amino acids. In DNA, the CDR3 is TGTGCCAGCGGGGACAGGGGGCGCAGGTATGGCTACACCTTC. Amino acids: CASGDRGRRYGYTF.

CDR3 nucleotide sequence: TGCGCCAGCATGAGGCGGGAGGAAGGGGGCGAGCAGTACTTC. It translates to CASMRREEGGEQYF. The chain carries TRBV10-2 and TRBJ2-7; 8 nucleotides agree with TRBD2. V was clipped by 7 bases and J by 6 bases; unmatched bases: 11. The CDR3 spans 14 residues. From germline, CDR1 is WSHSY and CDR2 SAAADI.

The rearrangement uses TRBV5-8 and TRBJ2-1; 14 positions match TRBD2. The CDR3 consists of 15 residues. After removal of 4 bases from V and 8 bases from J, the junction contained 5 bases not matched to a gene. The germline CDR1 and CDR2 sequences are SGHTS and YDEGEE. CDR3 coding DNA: TGTGCCAGCAGCCAGGGGACTAGCGGGAGCGATGAGCAGTTCTTC. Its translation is CASSQGTSGSDEQFF. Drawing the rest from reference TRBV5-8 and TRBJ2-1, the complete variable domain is EAGVTQSPTHLIKTRGQQATLRCSPISGHTSVYWYQQALGLGLQFLLWYDEGEERNRGNFPPRFSGRQFPNYSSELNVNALELEDSALYLCASSQGTSGSDEQFFGPGTRLTVL.

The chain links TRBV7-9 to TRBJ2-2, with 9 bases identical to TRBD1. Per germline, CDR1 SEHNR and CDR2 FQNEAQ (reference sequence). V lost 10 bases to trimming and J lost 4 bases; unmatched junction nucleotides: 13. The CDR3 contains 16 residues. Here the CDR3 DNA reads TGTGCCACCCCAGTCGGGACAGGGATGATCACCGGGGAGCTGTTTTTT. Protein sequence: CATPVGTGMITGELFF.

This CDR3 is CASSPFQMGGGSPLHF. The CDR3 DNA reads as TGTGCCAGCAGCCCTTTTCAGATGGGCGGAGGTTCACCCCTCCACTTT. This chain links TRBV7-2 with TRBJ1-6, with D uncertain. This CDR3 has 16 residues. V gave up 5 bases and J gave up 9 bases, with 20 bases separating them. CDR1 is SGHTA, CDR2 FQGNSA, per germline.

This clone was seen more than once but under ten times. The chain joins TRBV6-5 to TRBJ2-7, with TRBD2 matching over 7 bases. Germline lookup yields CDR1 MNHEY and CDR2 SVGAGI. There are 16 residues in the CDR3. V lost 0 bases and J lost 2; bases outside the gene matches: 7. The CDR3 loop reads CASSYSSSGATYEQYF. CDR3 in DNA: TGTGCCAGCAGTTACTCCTCCAGCGGGGCCACCTACGAGCAGTACTTC.

This CDR3 is CASSPTVELFF. The CDR3 DNA reads TGTGCCAGCAGCCCGACAGTGGAGCTGTTTTTT. V gene TRBV11-2 combines with J gene TRBJ1-4, with D perhaps matching TRBD1 (5 bases). Gene TRBJ2-2 matches the end of the DNA better, so the J call may be wrong. This CDR3 spans 11 amino acids. CDR1 is SGHAT, CDR2 FQNNGV, per germline.

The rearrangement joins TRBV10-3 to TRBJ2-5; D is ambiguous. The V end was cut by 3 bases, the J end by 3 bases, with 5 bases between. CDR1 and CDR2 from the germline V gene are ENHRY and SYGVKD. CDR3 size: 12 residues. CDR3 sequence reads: CAISDSEETQYF. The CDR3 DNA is TGTGCCATCAGTGACAGTGAAGAGACCCAGTACTTC.

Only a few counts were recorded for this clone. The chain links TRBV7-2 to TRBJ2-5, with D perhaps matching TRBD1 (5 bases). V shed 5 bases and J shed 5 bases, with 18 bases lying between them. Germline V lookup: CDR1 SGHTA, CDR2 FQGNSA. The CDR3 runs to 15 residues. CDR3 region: CASSPRGASGETQYF. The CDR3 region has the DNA TGTGCCAGCAGCCCCCGTGGGGCCTCAGGCGAGACCCAGTACTTC.

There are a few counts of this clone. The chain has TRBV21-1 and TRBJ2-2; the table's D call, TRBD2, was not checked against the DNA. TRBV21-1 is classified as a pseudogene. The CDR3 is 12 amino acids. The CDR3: CASSTLSEELFF. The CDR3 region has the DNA TGTGCCAGCAGCACCCTATCTGAGGAGCTGTTTTTT.

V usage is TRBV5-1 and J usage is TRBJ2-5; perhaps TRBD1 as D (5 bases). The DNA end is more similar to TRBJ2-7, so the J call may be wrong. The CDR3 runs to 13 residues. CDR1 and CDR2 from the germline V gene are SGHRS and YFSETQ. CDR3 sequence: CASSSQGVYEQYF. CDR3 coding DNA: TGCGCCAGCAGCTCGCAGGGCGTCTACGAGCAGTACTTC.

CDR3 DNA: TGTGCCAGCTCACCGCCTACCGACAGGGCCTCAATATATTTT. Its translation is CASSPPTDRASIYF. The chain links TRBV18 to TRBJ1-3, with 7 bases fitting TRBD1. This CDR3 region has 14 residues. Germline V gene data show CDR1 as KGHSH and CDR2 as LQKENI. The ends lost 3 bases at V and 13 bases at J; junction bases unmatched: 12.

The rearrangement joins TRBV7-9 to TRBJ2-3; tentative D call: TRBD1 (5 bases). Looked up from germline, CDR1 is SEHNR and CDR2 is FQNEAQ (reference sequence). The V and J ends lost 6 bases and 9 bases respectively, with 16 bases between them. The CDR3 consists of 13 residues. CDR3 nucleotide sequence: TGTGCCAGCAGTCAAGACAGACAGCAGACGCAGTATTTT. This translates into CASSQDRQQTQYF. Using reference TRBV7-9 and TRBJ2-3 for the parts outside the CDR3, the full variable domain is DTGVSQNPRHKITKRGQNVTFRCDPISEHNRLYWYRQTLGQGPEFLTYFQNEAQLEKSRLLSDRFSAERPKGSFSTLEIQRTEQGDSAMYLCASSQDRQQTQYFGPGTRLTVL.

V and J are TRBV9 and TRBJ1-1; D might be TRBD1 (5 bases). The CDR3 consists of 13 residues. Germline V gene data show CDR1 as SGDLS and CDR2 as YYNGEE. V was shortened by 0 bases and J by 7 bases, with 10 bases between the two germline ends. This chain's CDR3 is CASSVGGESEAFF. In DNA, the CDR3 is TGTGCCAGCAGCGTAGGGGGGGAGAGTGAAGCTTTCTTT.

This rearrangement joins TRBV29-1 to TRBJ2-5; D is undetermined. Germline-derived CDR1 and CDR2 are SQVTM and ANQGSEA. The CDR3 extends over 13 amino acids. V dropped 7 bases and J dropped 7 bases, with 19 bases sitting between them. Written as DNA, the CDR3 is TGCAGCGCCTCTGACCTGGAGCTCGGGACCCAGTACTTC. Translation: CSASDLELGTQYF.

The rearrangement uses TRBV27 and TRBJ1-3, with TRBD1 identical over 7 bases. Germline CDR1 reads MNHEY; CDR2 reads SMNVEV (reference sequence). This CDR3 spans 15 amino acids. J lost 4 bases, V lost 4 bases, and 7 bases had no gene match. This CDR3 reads CASSSTGFGGNTIYF. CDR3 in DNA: TGTGCCAGCAGTTCGACAGGGTTCGGCGGAAACACCATATATTTT.